Below are 6 T cell receptor beta chains sequenced from a single sample in a study of blood T cell repertoires in COVID-19. Repertoires were generated with immunoSEQ multiplex PCR, while TCRdb's copy carries only in-frame clones and drops some. Found here are 260,000 or so clones, less than 85% of them singletons; the top ten hold roughly 2.5%. Sequencing was done on a sample of PBMCs or T cells enriched from blood (not recorded which). Receptors were obtained from a woman aged 50 to 60 who had recovered from COVID-19.

The chain couples TRBV29-1 to TRBJ1-4, with D unclear. V dropped 5 bases and J dropped 6 bases, with 13 bases sitting between them. The CDR3 length is 13 residues. Germline CDR1 reads SQVTM; CDR2 reads ANQGSEA. CDR3 sequence: CSVYLRLHEKLFF. In nucleotides, the CDR3 is TGCAGCGTTTACCTCAGGCTACATGAAAAACTGTTTTTT. The variable domain in full, with the rest retrieved from reference TRBV29-1 and TRBJ1-4, is SAVISQKPSRDICQRGTSLTIQCQVDSQVTMMFWYRQQPGQSLTLIATANQGSEATYESGFVIDKFPISRPNLTFSTLTVSNMSPEDSSIYLCSVYLRLHEKLFFGSGTQLSVL.

The chain combines TRBV4-3 with TRBJ2-3; a possible D gene is TRBD2 (6 bases). CDR1 and CDR2 (germline): LGHNA, YSLEER. This CDR3 has 16 residues. V lost 4 bases and J 2 bases, leaving 16 bases between the germline ends. The CDR3 coding sequence is TGCGCCAGCAGCCCCCCGGGGGAGCTTAACACAGATACGCAGTATTTT. Translation: CASSPPGELNTDTQYF.

This clone has just one count. The rearrangement uses TRBV11-2 and TRBJ1-2; 12 bases map to TRBD1. The ends lost 6 bases at V and 7 bases at J; junction bases unmatched: 6. The CDR3 covers 14 residues. Germline V gives CDR1 SGHAT, CDR2 FQNNGV. CDR3: CASRGGQGAFGYTF. CDR3 bases: TGTGCCAGCAGGGGGGGACAGGGGGCCTTTGGCTACACCTTC. Looking up the rest from reference TRBV11-2 and TRBJ1-2 gives the full variable domain: EAGVAQSPRYKIIEKRQSVAFWCNPISGHATLYWYQQILGQGPKLLIQFQNNGVVDDSQLPKDRFSAERLKGVDSTLKIQPAKLEDSAVYLCASRGGQGAFGYTFGSGTRLTVV.

This chain uses TRBV18 with TRBJ2-7; 8 nucleotides agree with TRBD1. Germline V gene sequence: CDR1 KGHSH, CDR2 LQKENI. The V gene end was trimmed by 1 base and the J gene end by 2 bases; junction bases not matched to a gene: 4. This CDR3 is 15 amino acids long. CDR3 nucleotides: TGTGCCAGCTCACCACAGGGGACAGGACCCTACGAGCAGTACTTC. Translated, it gives CASSPQGTGPYEQYF.

The chain employs TRBV5-1 and TRBJ1-6; D possibly corresponds to TRBD1 (6 bases). V was pared by 4 bases and J by 5 bases, with 13 bases between. Per germline, CDR1 SGHRS and CDR2 YFSETQ. The CDR3 has 15 residues. CDR3 nucleotide sequence: TGCGCCAGCAGCGTGGGACACGGCGATAATTCACCCCTCCACTTT. Protein sequence: CASSVGHGDNSPLHF.

This chain links TRBV18 with TRBJ2-1, with D perhaps TRBD2 (6 bases). The germline V gene encodes CDR1 KGHSH and CDR2 LQKENI. V gave up 0 bases and J gave up 3 bases, with 6 bases separating them. This CDR3 is built from 14 residues. The CDR3 DNA reads TGTGCCAGCTCACCACCTAGCGGCTACAATGAGCAGTTCTTC. Residues: CASSPPSGYNEQFF.